This TCR beta chain was obtained from a study of T cell responses to AZD1222 COVID-19 vaccine. Points on this clone: Antigen specificity is unknown.

Study-wide points: CD4 TCRs linked to vaccination spanned spike, dominating at 160-218 and 743-854. Per reports, nearly half of all spike-specific TCRs target regions that are unmutated in variants. Most donors were white British, females outnumbered males, and clonal diversity was possibly underestimated.

This table comes from immunoSEQ multiplex PCR, and its TCRdb copy is limited to in-frame clones, with some not included. The data contain about 120,000 clones, around 87% of them singletons. The CDR3 consists of 18 residues. From germline, CDR1 is ENHRY and CDR2 SYGVKD. V lost 6 bases and J lost 5; bases outside the gene matches: 18. This chain joins TRBV10-3 and TRBJ2-1, with 8 nucleotides matching TRBD1. The source is an adult in good health. Sequenced here: peripheral blood, sampled on day 0 of AZD1222 vaccination. The CDR3 region is CAISGRRQGRTTDNEQFF. The CDR3, as DNA: TGTGCCATCAGCGGGAGAAGACAGGGGCGAACTACTGACAATGAGCAGTTCTTC.